This T cell receptor beta chain was identified in a study of response to subunit inactivated influenza vaccine. Study findings and constraints: Authors suggested that a seasonal influenza vaccination recruits few new T cells each time.

This clonotype was seen ten or more times. What it binds is not known. TCRdb reprocessed the RT-PCR reads with MiXCR, giving one entry per CDR3 protein. The sample gives more than 150,000 distinct CDR3 sequences, approximately 8.7% of which show up once; 11% is in the top ten. CDR3 length: 14 residues. Trimming pared 2 bases from V and 4 bases from J, leaving 12 bases between. Looked up from germline, CDR1 is SGHRS and CDR2 is YFSETQ. The J gene is TRBJ2-5, the V gene TRBV5-1; D may be TRBD1 (6 bases). The clonotype originates from a man aged 50 or older who received an inactivated influenza vaccine. The specimen was non-naive T cells sorted from PBMCs, collected on the day of vaccination. CDR3 protein: CASSFEVRGETQYF. The CDR3 region has the DNA TGCGCCAGCAGCTTTGAGGTCAGGGGAGAGACCCAGTACTTC.